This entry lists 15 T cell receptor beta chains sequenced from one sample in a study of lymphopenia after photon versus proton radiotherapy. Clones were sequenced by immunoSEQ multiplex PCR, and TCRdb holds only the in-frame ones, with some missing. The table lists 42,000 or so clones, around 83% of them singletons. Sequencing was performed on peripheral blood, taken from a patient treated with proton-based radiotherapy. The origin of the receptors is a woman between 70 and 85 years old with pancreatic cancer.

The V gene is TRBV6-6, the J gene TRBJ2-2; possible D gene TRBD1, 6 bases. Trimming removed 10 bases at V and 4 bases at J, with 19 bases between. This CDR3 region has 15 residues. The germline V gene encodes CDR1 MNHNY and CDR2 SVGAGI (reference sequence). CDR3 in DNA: TGTGCCACCCTAAAGGGGGAGTACGGCACCGGGGAGCTGTTTTTT. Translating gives CATLKGEYGTGELFF.

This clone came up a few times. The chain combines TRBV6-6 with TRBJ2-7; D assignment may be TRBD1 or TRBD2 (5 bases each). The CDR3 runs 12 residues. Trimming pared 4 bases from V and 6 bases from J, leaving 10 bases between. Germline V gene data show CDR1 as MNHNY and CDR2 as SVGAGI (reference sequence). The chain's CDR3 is CASSLSGSEQYF. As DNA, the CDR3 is TGTGCCAGCAGTTTGTCAGGGAGCGAGCAGTACTTC.

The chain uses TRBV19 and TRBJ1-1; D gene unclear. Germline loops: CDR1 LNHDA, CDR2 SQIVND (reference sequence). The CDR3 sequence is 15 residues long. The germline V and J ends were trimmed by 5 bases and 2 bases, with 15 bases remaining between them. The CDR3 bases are TGTGCCAGTAGTGGGTTTATGAGGGCCAACACTGAAGCTTTCTTT. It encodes CASSGFMRANTEAFF.

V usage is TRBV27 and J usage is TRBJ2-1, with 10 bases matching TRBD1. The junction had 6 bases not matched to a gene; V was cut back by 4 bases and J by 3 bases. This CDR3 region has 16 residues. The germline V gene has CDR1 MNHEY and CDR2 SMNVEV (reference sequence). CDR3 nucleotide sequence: TGTGCCAGCAGTTGGGGCGGGACAGGGGTCTACAATGAGCAGTTCTTC. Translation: CASSWGGTGVYNEQFF.

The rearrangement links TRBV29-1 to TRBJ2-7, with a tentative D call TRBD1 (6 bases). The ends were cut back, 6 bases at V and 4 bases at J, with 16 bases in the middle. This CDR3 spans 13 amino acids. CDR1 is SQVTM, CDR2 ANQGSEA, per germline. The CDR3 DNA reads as TGCAGCGTGGGGAAGGGGGTTAATTACGAGCAGTACTTC. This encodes CSVGKGVNYEQYF.

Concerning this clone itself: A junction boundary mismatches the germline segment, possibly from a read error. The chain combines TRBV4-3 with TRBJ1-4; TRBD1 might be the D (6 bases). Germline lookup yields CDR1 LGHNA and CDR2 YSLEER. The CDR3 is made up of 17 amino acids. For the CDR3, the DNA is TGCGCCACCAGCCCAGACAAGGCGACAGGCCGAAATGAAAAACTGTTTTTT. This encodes CATSPDKATGRNEKLFF.

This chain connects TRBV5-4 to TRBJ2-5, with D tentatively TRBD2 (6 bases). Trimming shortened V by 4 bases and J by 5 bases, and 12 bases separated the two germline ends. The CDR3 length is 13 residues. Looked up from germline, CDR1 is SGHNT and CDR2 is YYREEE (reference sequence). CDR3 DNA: TGTGCCAGCAGCAACGAGCGGGCGGAGACCCAGTACTTC. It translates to CASSNERAETQYF.

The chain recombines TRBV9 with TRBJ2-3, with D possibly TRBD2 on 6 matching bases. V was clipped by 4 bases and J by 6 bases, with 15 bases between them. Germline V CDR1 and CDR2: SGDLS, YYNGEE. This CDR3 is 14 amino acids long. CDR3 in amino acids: CASSWDSSSDTQYF. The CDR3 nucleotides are TGTGCCAGCAGCTGGGACTCCTCAAGCGATACGCAGTATTTT.

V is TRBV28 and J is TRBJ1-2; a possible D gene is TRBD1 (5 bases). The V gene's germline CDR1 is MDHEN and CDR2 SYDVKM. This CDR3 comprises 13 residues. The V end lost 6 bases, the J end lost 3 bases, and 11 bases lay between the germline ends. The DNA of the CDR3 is TGTGCCAGCAGCCCTCCGGGACACTATGGCTACACCTTC. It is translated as CASSPPGHYGYTF.

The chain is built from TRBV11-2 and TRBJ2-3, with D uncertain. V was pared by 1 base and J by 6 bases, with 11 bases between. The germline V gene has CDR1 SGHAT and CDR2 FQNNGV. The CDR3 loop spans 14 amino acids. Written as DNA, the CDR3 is TGTGCCAGCAGCTTAGGCCGGAGTCAGGATACGCAGTATTTT. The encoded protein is CASSLGRSQDTQYF.

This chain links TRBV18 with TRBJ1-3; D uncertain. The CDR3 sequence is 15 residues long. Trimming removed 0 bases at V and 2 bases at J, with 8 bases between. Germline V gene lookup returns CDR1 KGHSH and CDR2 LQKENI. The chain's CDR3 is CASSPPSSPGNTIYF. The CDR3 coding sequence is TGTGCCAGCTCACCACCCTCTAGTCCTGGAAACACCATATATTTT.

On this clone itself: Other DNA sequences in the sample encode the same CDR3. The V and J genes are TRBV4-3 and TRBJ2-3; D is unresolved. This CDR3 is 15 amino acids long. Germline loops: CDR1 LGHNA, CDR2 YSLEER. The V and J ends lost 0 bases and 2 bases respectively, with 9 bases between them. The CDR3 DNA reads TGCGCCAGCAGCCAAGATCCAGGCTCCACAGATACGCAGTATTTT. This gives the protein CASSQDPGSTDTQYF.

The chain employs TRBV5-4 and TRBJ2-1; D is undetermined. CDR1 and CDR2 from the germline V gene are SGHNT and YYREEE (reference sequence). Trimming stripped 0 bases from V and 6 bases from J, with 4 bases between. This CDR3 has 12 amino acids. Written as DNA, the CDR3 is TGTGCCAGCAGCTTGGATTTCAATGAGCAGTTCTTC. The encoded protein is CASSLDFNEQFF. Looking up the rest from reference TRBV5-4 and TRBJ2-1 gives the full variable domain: ETGVTQSPTHLIKTRGQQVTLRCSSQSGHNTVSWYQQALGQGPQFIFQYYREEENGRGNFPPRFSGLQFPNYSSELNVNALELDDSALYLCASSLDFNEQFFGPGTRLTVL.

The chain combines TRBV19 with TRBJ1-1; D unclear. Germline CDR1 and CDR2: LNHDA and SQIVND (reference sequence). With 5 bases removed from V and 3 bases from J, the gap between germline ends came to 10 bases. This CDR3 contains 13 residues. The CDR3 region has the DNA TGTGCCAGTAGTTTCCGACCTCACACTGAAGCTTTCTTT. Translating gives CASSFRPHTEAFF. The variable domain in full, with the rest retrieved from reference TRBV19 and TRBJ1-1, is DGGITQSPKYLFRKEGQNVTLSCEQNLNHDAMYWYRQDPGQGLRLIYYSQIVNDFQKGDIAEGYSVSREKKESFPLTVTSAQKNPTAFYLCASSFRPHTEAFFGQGTRLTVV.

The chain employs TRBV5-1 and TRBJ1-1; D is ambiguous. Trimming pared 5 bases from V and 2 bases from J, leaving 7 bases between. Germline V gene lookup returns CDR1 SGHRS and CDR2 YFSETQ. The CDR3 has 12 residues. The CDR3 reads CASRVGNTEAFF. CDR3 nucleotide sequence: TGCGCCAGCAGAGTGGGTAACACTGAAGCTTTCTTT.